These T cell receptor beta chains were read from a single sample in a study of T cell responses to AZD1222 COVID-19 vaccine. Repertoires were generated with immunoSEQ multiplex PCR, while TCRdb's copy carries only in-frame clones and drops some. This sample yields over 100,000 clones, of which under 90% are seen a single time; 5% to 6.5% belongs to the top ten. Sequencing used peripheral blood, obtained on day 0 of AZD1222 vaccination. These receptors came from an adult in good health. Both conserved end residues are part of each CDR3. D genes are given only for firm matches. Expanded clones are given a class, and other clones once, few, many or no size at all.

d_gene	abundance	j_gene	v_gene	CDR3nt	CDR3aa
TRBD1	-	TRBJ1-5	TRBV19	TGTGCCAGTAGTTCTAAGGACAGGCCCACGGGCAATCAGCCCCAGCATTTT	CASSSKDRPTGNQPQHF
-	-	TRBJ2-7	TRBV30	TGTGCCTGGAGTGTCCACAGGGACTACGAGCAGTACTTC	CAWSVHRDYEQYF
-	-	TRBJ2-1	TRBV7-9	TGTGCCAGCAGCCGTGCGGAGGGACGAAATGAGCAGTTCTTC	CASSRAEGRNEQFF
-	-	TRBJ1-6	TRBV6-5	TGTGCCAGCAGTTCGCATCGGGGGGTTCGTAATTCACCCCTCCACTTT	CASSSHRGVRNSPLHF
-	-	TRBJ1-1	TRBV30	TGTGCCTGTGCCGAGAACACTGAAGCTTTCTTT	CACAENTEAFF
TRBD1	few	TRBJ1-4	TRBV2	TGTGCCAGCAGTGGGACAGGCGAAAAACTGTTTTTT	CASSGTGEKLFF
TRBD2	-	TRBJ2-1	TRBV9	TGTGCCAGCAGCGACATCTCTAGCGGGGGGGCCTTGAATGAGCAGTTCTTC	CASSDISSGGALNEQFF
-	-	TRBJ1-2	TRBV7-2	TGTGCCAGCAGCACGGGCCCCGAACGGGACTACACCTTC	CASSTGPERDYTF
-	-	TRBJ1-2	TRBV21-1	TGTGCCAGCAGCATTGAAGGAGGGTATGGCTACACCTTC	CASSIEGGYGYTF
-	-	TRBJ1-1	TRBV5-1	TGCGCCAGCAGCTTGAGTCAAACTGAAGCTTTCTTT	CASSLSQTEAFF
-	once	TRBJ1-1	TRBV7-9	TGTGCCAGCAGCGCCGAAGTGAACACTGAAGCTTTCTTT	CASSAEVNTEAFF
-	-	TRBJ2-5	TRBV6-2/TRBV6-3	TGTGCCAGCAGTTTTTGGGGGCGAGGAGAGACCCAGTACTTC	CASSFWGRGETQYF
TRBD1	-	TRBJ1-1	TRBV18	TGTGCCAGCAGACCTCAGGGGGTCACTGAAGCTTTCTTT	CASRPQGVTEAFF
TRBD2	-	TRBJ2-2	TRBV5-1	TGCGCCAGCAGCCTTAGCGGGCAGAACACCGGGGAGCTGTTTTTT	CASSLSGQNTGELFF
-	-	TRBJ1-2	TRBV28	TGTGCCAGCGCCGTGGAATGGCAGACCTATGGCTACACCTTC	CASAVEWQTYGYTF
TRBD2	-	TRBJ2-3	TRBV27	TGTGCCAGCAGTTTGTATAGCGGGGGCAAGCCAGATACGCAGTATTTT	CASSLYSGGKPDTQYF